This T cell receptor beta chain was profiled in a study of blood T cells in healthy people across ages. General study points: CMV status of donors was not determined, possibly confounding expanded clonotype changes. Higher diversity and more naive CD4+ cells were features of long-lived donors, compared to aged donors.

This clonotype was counted between two and nine times. What it binds is unknown. The use of a sample-barcoded 5' primer and a J-beta primer mix characterized a second PCR of roughly 6 to 11 cycles. TCRdb used MiXCR to reprocess the 5' RACE reads, holding one entry per CDR3 protein. The sample holds around 820,000 distinct CDR3 sequences, 25% seen once. This CDR3 has 16 residues. The germline V gene has CDR1 SGHTA and CDR2 FQGNSA. The V segment lost 5 bases and the J segment 1 base; nucleotides outside the gene matches: 10. The same specimen was also included in a second study, on T cells of mothers and their children.

The sample consisted of blood. The chain has TRBV7-2 and TRBJ2-7; 8 bases fit TRBD1. This sequence originates from a boy between 10 and 17 years old in good health. CDR3 residues: CASSQGPGTGSYEQYF. As DNA, the CDR3 is TGTGCCAGCAGCCAAGGCCCTGGGACAGGATCCTACGAGCAGTACTTC. The whole variable domain, filled in from reference TRBV7-2 and TRBJ2-7, reads GAGVSQSPSNKVTEKGKDVELRCDPISGHTALYWYRQSLGQGLEFLIYFQGNSAPDKSGLPSDRFSAERTGGSVSTLTIQRTQQEDSAVYLCASSQGPGTGSYEQYFGPGTRLTVT.